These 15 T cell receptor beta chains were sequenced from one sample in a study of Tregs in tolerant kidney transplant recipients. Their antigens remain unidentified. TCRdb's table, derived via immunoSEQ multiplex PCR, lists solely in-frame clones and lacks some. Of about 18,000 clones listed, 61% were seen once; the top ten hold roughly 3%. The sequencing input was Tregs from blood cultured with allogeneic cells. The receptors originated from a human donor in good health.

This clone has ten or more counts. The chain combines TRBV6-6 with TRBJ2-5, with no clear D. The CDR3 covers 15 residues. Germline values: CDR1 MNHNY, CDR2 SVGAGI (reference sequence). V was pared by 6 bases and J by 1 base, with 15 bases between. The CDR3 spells CASSPYHEVQETQYF. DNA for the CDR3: TGTGCCAGCAGCCCGTATCACGAAGTCCAAGAGACCCAGTACTTC.

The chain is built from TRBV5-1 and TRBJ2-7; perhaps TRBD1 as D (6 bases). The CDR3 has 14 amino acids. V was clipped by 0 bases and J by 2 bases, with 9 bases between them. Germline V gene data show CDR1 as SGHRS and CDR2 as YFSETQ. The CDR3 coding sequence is TGCGCCAGCAGCTTGGTGGCAGGGGCCTACGAGCAGTACTTC. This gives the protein CASSLVAGAYEQYF.

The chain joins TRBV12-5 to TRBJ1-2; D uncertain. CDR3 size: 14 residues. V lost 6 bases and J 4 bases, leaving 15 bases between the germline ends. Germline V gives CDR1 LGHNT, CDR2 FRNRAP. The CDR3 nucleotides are TGTGCTAGTGGAAGAGGAACAGAAGCCTATGGCTACACCTTC. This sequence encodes CASGRGTEAYGYTF. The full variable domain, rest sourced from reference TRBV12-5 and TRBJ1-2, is DARVTQTPRHKVTEMGQEVTMRCQPILGHNTVFWYRQTMMQGLELLAYFRNRAPLDDSGMPKDRFSAEMPDATLATLKIQPSEPRDSAVYFCASGRGTEAYGYTFGSGTRLTVV.

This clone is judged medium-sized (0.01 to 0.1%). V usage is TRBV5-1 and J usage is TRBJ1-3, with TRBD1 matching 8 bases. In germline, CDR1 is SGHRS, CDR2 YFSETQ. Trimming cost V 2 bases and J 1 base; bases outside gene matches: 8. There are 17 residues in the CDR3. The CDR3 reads CASSFSGGAKSGNTIYF. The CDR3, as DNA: TGCGCCAGCAGCTTTTCAGGGGGCGCAAAGTCTGGAAACACCATATATTTT.

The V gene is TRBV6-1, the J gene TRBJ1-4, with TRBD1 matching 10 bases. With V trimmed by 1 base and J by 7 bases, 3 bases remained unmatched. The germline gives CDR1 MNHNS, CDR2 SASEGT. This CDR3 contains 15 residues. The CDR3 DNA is TGTGCCAGCAGTGAAGTCGGGACAGGGGTTGAAAAACTGTTTTTT. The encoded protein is CASSEVGTGVEKLFF.

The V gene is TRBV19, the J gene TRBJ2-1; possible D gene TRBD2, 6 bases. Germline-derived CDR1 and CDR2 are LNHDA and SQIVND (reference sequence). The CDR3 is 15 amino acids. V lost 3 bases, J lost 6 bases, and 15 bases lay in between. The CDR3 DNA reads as TGTGCCAGTAGTATCCGGGGGAATCATGGCAATGAGCAGTTCTTC. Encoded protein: CASSIRGNHGNEQFF.

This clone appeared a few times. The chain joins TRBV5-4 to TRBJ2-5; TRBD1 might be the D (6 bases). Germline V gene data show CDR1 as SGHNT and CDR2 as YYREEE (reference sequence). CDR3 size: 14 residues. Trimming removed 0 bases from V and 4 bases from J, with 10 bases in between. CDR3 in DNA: TGTGCCAGCAGCTTGGGGGGGCTCCGAGAGACCCAGTACTTC. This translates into CASSLGGLRETQYF. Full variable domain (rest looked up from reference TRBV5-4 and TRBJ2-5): ETGVTQSPTHLIKTRGQQVTLRCSSQSGHNTVSWYQQALGQGPQFIFQYYREEENGRGNFPPRFSGLQFPNYSSELNVNALELDDSALYLCASSLGGLRETQYFGPGTRLLVL.

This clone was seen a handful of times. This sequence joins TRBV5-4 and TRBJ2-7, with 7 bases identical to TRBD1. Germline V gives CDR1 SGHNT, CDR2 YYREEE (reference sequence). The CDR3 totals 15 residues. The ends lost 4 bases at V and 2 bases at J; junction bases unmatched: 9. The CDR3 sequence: CASSVQQGIAYEQYF. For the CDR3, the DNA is TGTGCCAGCAGCGTACAACAGGGGATCGCCTACGAGCAGTACTTC.

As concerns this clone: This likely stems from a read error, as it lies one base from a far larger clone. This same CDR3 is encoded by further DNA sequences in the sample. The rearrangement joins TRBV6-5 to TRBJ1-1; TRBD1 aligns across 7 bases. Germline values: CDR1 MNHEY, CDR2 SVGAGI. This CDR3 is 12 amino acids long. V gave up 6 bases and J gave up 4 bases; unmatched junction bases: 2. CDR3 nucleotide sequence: TGTGCCAGCAGCAGGGGGAGCACTGAAGCTTTCTTT. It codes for CASSRGSTEAFF.

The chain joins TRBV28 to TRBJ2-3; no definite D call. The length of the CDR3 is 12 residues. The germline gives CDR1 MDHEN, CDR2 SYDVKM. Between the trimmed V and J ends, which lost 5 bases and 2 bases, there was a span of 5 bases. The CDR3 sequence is CASSTYTDTQYF. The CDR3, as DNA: TGTGCCAGCAGTACGTACACAGATACGCAGTATTTT.

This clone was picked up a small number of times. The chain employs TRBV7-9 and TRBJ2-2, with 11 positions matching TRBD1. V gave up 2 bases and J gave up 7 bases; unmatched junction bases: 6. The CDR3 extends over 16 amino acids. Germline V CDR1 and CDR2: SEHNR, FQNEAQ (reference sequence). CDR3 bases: TGTGCCAGCAGCTTAACGGACAGGGGGCGTATCGGGGAGCTGTTTTTT. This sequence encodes CASSLTDRGRIGELFF.

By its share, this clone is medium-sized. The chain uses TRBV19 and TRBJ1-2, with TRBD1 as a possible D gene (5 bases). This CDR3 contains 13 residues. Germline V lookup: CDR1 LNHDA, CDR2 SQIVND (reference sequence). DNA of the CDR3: TGTGCTCCCTCGGGGGGGAATAACTATGGCTACACCTTC. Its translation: CAPSGGNNYGYTF.

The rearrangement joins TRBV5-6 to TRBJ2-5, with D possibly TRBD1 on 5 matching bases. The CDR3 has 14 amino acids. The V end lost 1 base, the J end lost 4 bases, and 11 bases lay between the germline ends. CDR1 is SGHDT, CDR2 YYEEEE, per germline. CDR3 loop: CASSLTGARETQYF. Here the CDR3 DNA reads TGTGCCAGCAGCTTGACTGGGGCGAGAGAGACCCAGTACTTC.

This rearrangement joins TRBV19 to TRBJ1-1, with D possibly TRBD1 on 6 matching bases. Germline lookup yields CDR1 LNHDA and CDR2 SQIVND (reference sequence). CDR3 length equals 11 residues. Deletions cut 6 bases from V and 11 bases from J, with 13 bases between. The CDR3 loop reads CASSPGHRAFF. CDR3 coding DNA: TGTGCCAGTAGCCCGGGACATAGGGCTTTCTTT.

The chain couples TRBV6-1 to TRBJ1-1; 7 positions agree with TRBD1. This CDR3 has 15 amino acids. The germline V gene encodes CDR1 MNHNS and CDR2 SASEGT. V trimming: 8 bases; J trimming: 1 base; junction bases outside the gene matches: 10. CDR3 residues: CASGGPGGRNTEAFF. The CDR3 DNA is TGTGCCAGCGGTGGCCCAGGGGGTAGGAACACTGAAGCTTTCTTT.